These 17 T cell receptor beta chains were sequenced from one sample in a study of graft-versus-host responses after intestinal transplantation. Libraries were prepared by immunoSEQ multiplex PCR; TCRdb keeps only in-frame clonotypes and omits some of them. This table has 35,000 to 40,000 clones, 83% appearing once. The material sequenced was PBMCs, taken 1,000 to 1,200 days after transplant. The receptors stem from a human patient who received an intestinal transplant, so some T cells may come from the graft donor.

This chain links TRBV6-1 with TRBJ1-6; D not resolved. The germline gives CDR1 MNHNS, CDR2 SASEGT. The CDR3 loop spans 15 amino acids. Trimming shortened V by 0 bases and J by 5 bases, and 8 bases separated the two germline ends. This CDR3 reads CASSEAVFDNSPLHF. DNA of the CDR3: TGTGCCAGCAGTGAAGCTGTCTTTGATAATTCACCCCTCCACTTT.

V usage is TRBV4-1 and J usage is TRBJ2-6; 10 nucleotides agree with TRBD2. CDR3 size: 19 residues. With V trimmed by 2 bases and J by 0 bases, 7 bases remained unmatched. Germline V CDR1 and CDR2: MGHRA, YSYEKL. Here the CDR3 reads CASSQIGLAELSGANVLTF. In DNA form, the CDR3 reads TGCGCCAGCAGCCAAATAGGACTAGCGGAGCTCTCTGGGGCCAACGTCCTGACTTTC.

The chain carries TRBV4-1 and TRBJ1-1, with D hard to call. Trimming took off 1 base at V and 0 bases at J, with 12 bases between the two ends. The CDR3 is 16 amino acids. From germline, CDR1 is MGHRA and CDR2 YSYEKL. This chain's CDR3 is CASSQAAEALNTEAFF. The CDR3 DNA is TGCGCCAGCAGCCAAGCGGCGGAAGCCTTGAACACTGAAGCTTTCTTT.

The gene calls are TRBV2 and TRBJ2-7; D is unclear. The CDR3 loop spans 12 amino acids. The germline CDR1 and CDR2 sequences are SNHLY and FYNNEI. Trimming stripped 2 bases from V and 5 bases from J, with 7 bases between. CDR3 amino acids: CASSEPMNEQYF. DNA for the CDR3: TGTGCCAGCAGTGAACCCATGAACGAGCAGTACTTC.

This sequence joins TRBV7-3 and TRBJ1-6, with D possibly TRBD1 on 5 matching bases. V was pared by 0 bases and J by 7 bases, with 10 bases between. CDR3 length equals 15 residues. Germline values: CDR1 SGHTA, CDR2 FQGTGA. The CDR3, as DNA: TGTGCCAGCAGCTTAACAGCAGGGTCCAATTCACCCCTCCACTTT. Amino acid sequence: CASSLTAGSNSPLHF.

The V call is TRBV6-6, the J call TRBJ1-5; 8 nucleotides match TRBD1. CDR3 length: 16 amino acids. The V gene's germline CDR1 is MNHNY and CDR2 SVGAGI (reference sequence). V lost 5 bases and J lost 0; bases outside the gene matches: 6. The CDR3 spells CASSPPTGVSNQPQHF. The CDR3 DNA reads TGTGCCAGCAGTCCCCCGACAGGGGTTAGCAATCAGCCCCAGCATTTT.

The chain carries TRBV5-4 and TRBJ2-5; either TRBD1 or TRBD2 may supply D (7 bases each). This CDR3 contains 14 residues. Germline V lookup: CDR1 SGHNT, CDR2 YYREEE (reference sequence). Trimming shortened V by 3 bases and J by 4 bases, and 13 bases separated the two germline ends. The CDR3 spells CASSSPGGGETQYF. CDR3 DNA sequence: TGTGCCAGCAGCTCCCCAGGGGGGGGAGAGACCCAGTACTTC.

This sequence joins TRBV7-3 and TRBJ1-4; 8 nucleotides align to TRBD1. The CDR3 runs 17 residues. The V segment lost 3 bases and the J segment 4 bases; nucleotides outside the gene matches: 10. Germline CDR1 reads SGHTA; CDR2 reads FQGTGA. Here the CDR3 DNA reads TGTGCCAGCAGCTTGCTAGCCAGGGGGCGGGATAATGAAAAACTGTTTTTT. Translation gives CASSLLARGRDNEKLFF.

The rearrangement uses TRBV29-1 and TRBJ2-2, with TRBD2 matching over 10 bases. This CDR3 is built from 13 residues. After removal of 7 bases from V and 6 bases from J, the junction contained 5 bases not matched to a gene. Germline V lookup: CDR1 SQVTM, CDR2 ANQGSEA. The CDR3 nucleotides read TGCAGCGCCGGGACTAGCGTCCCCGGGGAGCTGTTTTTT. It yields the protein CSAGTSVPGELFF.

The V gene is TRBV29-1, the J gene TRBJ2-7, with 8 positions matching TRBD2. J was trimmed by 4 bases and V by 6 bases; bases with no gene match: 14. Germline V gives CDR1 SQVTM, CDR2 ANQGSEA. This CDR3 comprises 15 residues. DNA for the CDR3: TGCAGCGTCTCCCCGTTGGAGCGGGAGATTTACGAGCAGTACTTC. It encodes CSVSPLEREIYEQYF.

The chain's CDR3 is CASSLVGRAVGTEAFF. In DNA form, the CDR3 reads TGCGCCAGCAGCTTGGTAGGGCGGGCGGTGGGGACTGAAGCTTTCTTT. The chain recombines TRBV5-1 with TRBJ1-1; no reliable D call. Germline CDR1 reads SGHRS; CDR2 reads YFSETQ. Between the trimmed V and J ends, which lost 0 bases and 5 bases, there was a span of 17 bases. This CDR3 spans 16 amino acids.

The rearrangement uses TRBV20-1 and TRBJ2-3, with D tentatively TRBD2 (6 bases). Germline V CDR1 and CDR2: DFQATT, SNEGSKA (reference sequence). The CDR3 covers 11 residues. The CDR3 DNA follows: TGCAGAGGAGCGGGTGGGGATACGCAGTATTTT. This codes for CRGAGGDTQYF.

The rearrangement joins TRBV5-4 to TRBJ2-5; TRBD1 or TRBD2 may be the D gene (5 bases each). The V gene's germline CDR1 is SGHNT and CDR2 YYREEE (reference sequence). The CDR3 totals 15 residues. Trimming took 4 bases from V and 4 from J, leaving 17 bases between them. The CDR3 is CASSHGLAQGETQYF. CDR3 in DNA: TGTGCCAGCAGCCACGGACTCGCTCAGGGAGAGACCCAGTACTTC.

The chain has TRBV28 and TRBJ2-7; 7 nucleotides line up with TRBD1. The CDR3 consists of 11 residues. J gave up 6 bases and V 5 bases, and 1 base lay outside the gene matches. CDR1 is MDHEN, CDR2 SYDVKM, per germline. CDR3 sequence reads: CASSRTGEQYF. In DNA form, the CDR3 reads TGTGCCAGCAGTCGGACAGGCGAGCAGTACTTC.

Note on this clone: One junction end disagrees with the germline gene, perhaps due to a read error. The rearrangement links TRBV5-4 to TRBJ1-1, with 7 bases lining up with TRBD1. Germline loops: CDR1 SGHNT, CDR2 YYREEE (reference sequence). This CDR3 region has 14 residues. The CDR3 is CASRLGQTGTEAFF. As DNA, the CDR3 is TGTGCCAGCAGATTGGGACAGACGGGCACTGAAGCTTTCTTT.

This clone showed up just a few times. Here the CDR3 DNA reads TGTGCCAGCAGTTCCAAACCATCTTGGGACACCTCCTATCAGCCCCAGCATTTT. Its protein is CASSSKPSWDTSYQPQHF. The chain carries TRBV28 and TRBJ1-5; a possible D gene is TRBD1 (6 bases). Germline V CDR1 and CDR2: MDHEN, SYDVKM. This CDR3 contains 18 residues. The V end lost 4 bases, the J end lost 5 bases, and 24 bases lay between the germline ends. The full variable domain, rest sourced from reference TRBV28 and TRBJ1-5, is DVKVTQSSRYLVKRTGEKVFLECVQDMDHENMFWYRQDPGLGLRLIYFSYDVKMKEKGDIPEGYSVSREKKERFSLILESASTNQTSMYLCASSSKPSWDTSYQPQHFGDGTRLSIL.

The rearrangement joins TRBV7-3 to TRBJ2-3, with D uncertain. Germline CDR1 is SGHTA and CDR2 is FQGTGA. The CDR3 runs to 14 residues. Trimming pared 4 bases from V and 2 bases from J, leaving 10 bases between. The CDR3 spells CASSSRAATDTQYF. The CDR3 nucleotides read TGTGCCAGCAGCTCCCGGGCCGCCACAGATACGCAGTATTTT.